Listed below are T cell receptor beta chains from one sample, sequenced in a study of blood T cell repertoires in COVID-19. Clones were read by immunoSEQ multiplex PCR, and TCRdb kept only the in-frame ones, dropping some. Of around 280,000 clones listed, 86% were seen once; the top ten hold 2.1%. The specimen was peripheral blood. These receptors all stem from a woman younger than 45 who had recovered from COVID-19. Both conserved end residues are part of each CDR3. D genes are given only for firm matches. Rows give clone size only sometimes, using once, few, many, or a class for an expanded clone.

.,TRBV7-9,16,TRBJ1-4,.,TGTGCCAGCACCTCGGTGGGGGACAAACTCGGTGAAAAACTGTTTTTT,CASTSVGDKLGEKLFF
TRBD2,TRBV19,14,TRBJ2-7,.,TGTGCCAGTAGTATCCTAGCGGGAGCTTACGAGCAGTACTTC,CASSILAGAYEQYF
.,TRBV7-9,14,TRBJ1-1,.,TGTGCCAGCAGCCACGGGGGGTCGGACACTGAAGCTTTCTTT,CASSHGGSDTEAFF
TRBD2,TRBV3-1/TRBV3-2,15,TRBJ2-2,once,TGTGCCAGCAGCCAAGAGGGAGGGAGCACCGGGGAGCTGTTTTTT,CASSQEGGSTGELFF
TRBD1,TRBV2,13,TRBJ2-1,once,TGTGCCAGCAGCTACAGGGGGCGGGGTGAGCAGTTCTTC,CASSYRGRGEQFF
.,TRBV2,13,TRBJ1-1,.,TGTGCCAGCACATCAGGGGAGAACACTGAAGCTTTCTTT,CASTSGENTEAFF
TRBD2,TRBV7-8,16,TRBJ2-5,.,TGTGCCAGCAGCACTTGGACTAGCGGGATAGGAGAGACCCAGTACTTC,CASSTWTSGIGETQYF
TRBD1,TRBV11-3,15,TRBJ2-2,.,TGTGCCAGCAGCTTAGGCGGACAGGGGGCCGGGGAGCTGTTTTTT,CASSLGGQGAGELFF
.,TRBV11-3,13,TRBJ1-1,.,TGTGCCAGCAGCCTTGACCTAGAGACTGAAGCTTTCTTT,CASSLDLETEAFF
.,TRBV13,14,TRBJ1-4,.,TGTGCCAGCAGCTTACGGGGGATTAATGAAAAACTGTTTTTT,CASSLRGINEKLFF